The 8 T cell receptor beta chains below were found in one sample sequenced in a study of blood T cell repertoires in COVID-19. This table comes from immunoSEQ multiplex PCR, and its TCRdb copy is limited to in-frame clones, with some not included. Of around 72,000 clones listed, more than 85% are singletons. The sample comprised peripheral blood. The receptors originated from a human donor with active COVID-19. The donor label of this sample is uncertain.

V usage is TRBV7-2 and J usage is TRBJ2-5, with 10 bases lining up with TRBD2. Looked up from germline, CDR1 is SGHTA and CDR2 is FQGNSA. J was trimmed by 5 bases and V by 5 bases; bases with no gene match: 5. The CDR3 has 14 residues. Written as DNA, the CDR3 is TGTGCCAGCAGCACCGGACTAGCGGCGGAGACCCAGTACTTC. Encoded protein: CASSTGLAAETQYF.

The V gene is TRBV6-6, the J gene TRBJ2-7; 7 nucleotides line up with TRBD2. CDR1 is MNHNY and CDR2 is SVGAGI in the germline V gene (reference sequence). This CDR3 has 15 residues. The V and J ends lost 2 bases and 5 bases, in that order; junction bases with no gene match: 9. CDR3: CASSYRGGMRNEQYF. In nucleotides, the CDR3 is TGTGCCAGCAGTTACAGGGGAGGGATGAGGAACGAGCAGTACTTC.

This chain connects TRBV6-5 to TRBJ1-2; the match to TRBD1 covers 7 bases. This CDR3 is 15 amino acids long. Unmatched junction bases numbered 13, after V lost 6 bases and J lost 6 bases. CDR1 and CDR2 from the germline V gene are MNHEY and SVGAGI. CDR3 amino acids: CASRGTARKSHGYTF. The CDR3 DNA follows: TGTGCCAGCAGAGGGACAGCAAGAAAATCGCATGGCTACACCTTC.

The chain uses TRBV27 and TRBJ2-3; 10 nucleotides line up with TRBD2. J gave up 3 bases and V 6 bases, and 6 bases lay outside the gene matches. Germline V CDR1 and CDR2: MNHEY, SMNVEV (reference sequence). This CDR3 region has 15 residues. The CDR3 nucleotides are TGTGCCAGCAGCCATCTAGCGGGAGCAACAGATACGCAGTATTTT. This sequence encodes CASSHLAGATDTQYF.

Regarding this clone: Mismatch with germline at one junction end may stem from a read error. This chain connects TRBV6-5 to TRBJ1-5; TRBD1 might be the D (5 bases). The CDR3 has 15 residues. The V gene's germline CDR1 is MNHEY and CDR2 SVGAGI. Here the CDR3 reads CASSYSVRGNQPQHF. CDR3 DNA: TGTGCCAGCAGCTACTCGGTCAGGGGCAATCAGCCCCAGCATTTT.

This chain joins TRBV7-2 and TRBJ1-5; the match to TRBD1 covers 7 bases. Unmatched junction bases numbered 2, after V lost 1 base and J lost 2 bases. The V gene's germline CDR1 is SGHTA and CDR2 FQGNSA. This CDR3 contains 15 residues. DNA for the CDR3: TGTGCCAGCAGCTTAGGACAGGGTCGCAATCAGCCCCAGCATTTT. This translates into CASSLGQGRNQPQHF.

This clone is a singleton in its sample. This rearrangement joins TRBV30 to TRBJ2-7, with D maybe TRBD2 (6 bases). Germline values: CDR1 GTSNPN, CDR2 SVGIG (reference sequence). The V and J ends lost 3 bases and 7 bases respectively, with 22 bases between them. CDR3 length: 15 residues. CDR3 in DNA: TGTGCCTGGAGCTTTGGGGCAGGGTTTGCGGGGGAGCAGTACTTC. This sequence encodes CAWSFGAGFAGEQYF. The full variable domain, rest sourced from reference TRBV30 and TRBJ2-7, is SQTIHQWPATLVQPVGSPLSLECTVEGTSNPNLYWYRQAAGRGLQLLFYSVGIGQISSEVPQNLSASRPQDRQFILSSKKLLLSDSGFYLCAWSFGAGFAGEQYFGPGTRLTVT.

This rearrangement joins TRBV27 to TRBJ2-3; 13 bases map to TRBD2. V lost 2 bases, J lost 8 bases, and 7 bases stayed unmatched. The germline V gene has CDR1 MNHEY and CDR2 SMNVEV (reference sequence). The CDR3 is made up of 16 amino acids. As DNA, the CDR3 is TGTGCCAGCAGTTTAACTAGCGGGAGGGCCGGGGGTACGCAGTATTTT. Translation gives CASSLTSGRAGGTQYF.